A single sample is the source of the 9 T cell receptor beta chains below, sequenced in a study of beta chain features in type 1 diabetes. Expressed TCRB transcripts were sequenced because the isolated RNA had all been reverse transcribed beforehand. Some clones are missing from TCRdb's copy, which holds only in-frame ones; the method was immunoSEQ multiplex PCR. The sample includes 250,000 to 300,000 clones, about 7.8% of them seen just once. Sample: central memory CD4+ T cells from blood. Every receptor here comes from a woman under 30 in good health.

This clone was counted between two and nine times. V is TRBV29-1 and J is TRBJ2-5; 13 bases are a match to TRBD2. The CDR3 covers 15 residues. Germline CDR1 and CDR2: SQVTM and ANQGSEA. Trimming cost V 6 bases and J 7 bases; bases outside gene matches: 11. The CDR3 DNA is TGCAGCGTAGTAATGGGACTAGCGGGATTGGGGACCCAGTACTTC. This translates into CSVVMGLAGLGTQYF. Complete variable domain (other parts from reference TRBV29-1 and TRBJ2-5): SAVISQKPSRDICQRGTSLTIQCQVDSQVTMMFWYRQQPGQSLTLIATANQGSEATYESGFVIDKFPISRPNLTFSTLTVSNMSPEDSSIYLCSVVMGLAGLGTQYFGPGTRLLVL.

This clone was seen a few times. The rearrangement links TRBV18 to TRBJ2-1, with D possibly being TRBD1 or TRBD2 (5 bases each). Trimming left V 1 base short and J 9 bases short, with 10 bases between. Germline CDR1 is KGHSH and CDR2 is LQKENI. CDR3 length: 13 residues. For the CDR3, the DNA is TGTGCCAGCTCACCACGGGGGTTACTTGAGCAGTTCTTC. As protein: CASSPRGLLEQFF.

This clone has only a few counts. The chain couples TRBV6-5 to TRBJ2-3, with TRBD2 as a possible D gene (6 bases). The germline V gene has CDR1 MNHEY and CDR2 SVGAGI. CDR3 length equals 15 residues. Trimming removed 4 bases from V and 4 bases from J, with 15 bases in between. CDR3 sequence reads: CASSWGRGFPDTQYF. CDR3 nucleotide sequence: TGTGCCAGCAGTTGGGGCCGGGGGTTCCCAGATACGCAGTATTTT.

In nucleotides, the CDR3 is TGCGCCAGCAGTGCGGCCTCCTACAATGAGCAGTTCTTC. This sequence encodes CASSAASYNEQFF. This rearrangement joins TRBV5-1 to TRBJ2-1; D is undetermined. V was trimmed by 5 bases and J by 0 bases, leaving 6 bases between them. CDR3 length equals 13 residues. From germline, CDR1 is SGHRS and CDR2 YFSETQ.

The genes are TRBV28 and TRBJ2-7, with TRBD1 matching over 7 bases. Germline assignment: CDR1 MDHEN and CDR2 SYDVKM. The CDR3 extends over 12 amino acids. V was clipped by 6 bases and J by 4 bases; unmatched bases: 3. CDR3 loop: CASSQGQYEQYV. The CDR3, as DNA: TGTGCCAGCAGCCAGGGACAGTACGAGCAGTACGTC.

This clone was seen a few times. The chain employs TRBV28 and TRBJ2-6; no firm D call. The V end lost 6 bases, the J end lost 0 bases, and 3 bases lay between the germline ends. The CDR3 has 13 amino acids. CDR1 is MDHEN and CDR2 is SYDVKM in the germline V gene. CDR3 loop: CASRPSGANVLTF. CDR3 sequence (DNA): TGTGCCAGCAGGCCCTCTGGGGCCAACGTCCTGACTTTC. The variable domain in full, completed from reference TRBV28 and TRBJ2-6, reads DVKVTQSSRYLVKRTGEKVFLECVQDMDHENMFWYRQDPGLGLRLIYFSYDVKMKEKGDIPEGYSVSREKKERFSLILESASTNQTSMYLCASRPSGANVLTFGAGSRLTVL.

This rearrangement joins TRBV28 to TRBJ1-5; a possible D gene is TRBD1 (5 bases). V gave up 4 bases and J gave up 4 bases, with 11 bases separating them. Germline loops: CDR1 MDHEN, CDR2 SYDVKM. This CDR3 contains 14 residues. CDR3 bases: TGTGCCAGCAGTTCCACCCCAGGGAATCAGCCCCAGCATTTT. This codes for CASSSTPGNQPQHF.

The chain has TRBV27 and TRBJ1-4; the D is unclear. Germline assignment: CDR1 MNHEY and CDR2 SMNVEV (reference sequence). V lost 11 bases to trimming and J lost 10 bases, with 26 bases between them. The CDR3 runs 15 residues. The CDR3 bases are TGTGCCCCTGGTGCGTGGCCGGACCACTTGGGAAAACTGTTTTTT. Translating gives CAPGAWPDHLGKLFF.

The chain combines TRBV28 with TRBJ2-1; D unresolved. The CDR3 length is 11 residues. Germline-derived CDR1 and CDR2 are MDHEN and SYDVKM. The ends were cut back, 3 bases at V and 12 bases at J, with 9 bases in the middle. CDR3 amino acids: CASSFNRAQFF. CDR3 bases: TGTGCCAGCAGTTTTAATCGAGCGCAGTTCTTC.